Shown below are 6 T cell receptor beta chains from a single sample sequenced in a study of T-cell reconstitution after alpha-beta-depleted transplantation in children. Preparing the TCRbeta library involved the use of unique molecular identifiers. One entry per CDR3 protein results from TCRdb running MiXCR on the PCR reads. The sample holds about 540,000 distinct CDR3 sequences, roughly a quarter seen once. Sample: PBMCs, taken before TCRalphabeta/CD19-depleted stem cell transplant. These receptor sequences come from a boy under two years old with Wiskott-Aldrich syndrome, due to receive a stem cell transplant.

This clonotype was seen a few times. The CDR3 protein is CASSPFGEQETQYF. The CDR3 nucleotides read TGTGCCAGCTCACCTTTCGGGGAACAAGAGACCCAGTACTTC. The chain joins TRBV18 to TRBJ2-5, with a weak D call TRBD2 (5 bases). Trimming removed 3 bases at V and 2 bases at J, with 10 bases between. Germline CDR1 and CDR2: KGHSH and LQKENI. The CDR3 is 14 amino acids.

Written as DNA, the CDR3 is TGTGCCAGCAGCCCACGGGTTGGGGACATGAACACTGAAGCTTTCTTT. As protein: CASSPRVGDMNTEAFF. The chain carries TRBV14 and TRBJ1-1; a weak D match, TRBD1 (6 bases). Germline lookup yields CDR1 SGHDN and CDR2 FVKESK. V was cut by 4 bases and J by 0 bases, with 15 bases left in between. The CDR3 consists of 16 residues.

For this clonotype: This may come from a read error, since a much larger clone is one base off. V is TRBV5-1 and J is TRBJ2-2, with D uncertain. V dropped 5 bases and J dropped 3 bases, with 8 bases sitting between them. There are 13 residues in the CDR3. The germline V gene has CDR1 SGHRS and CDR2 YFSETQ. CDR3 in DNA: TGCGCCAGCAGGTTCCCCGACACCGGGGAGCTGTTTTTT. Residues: CASRFPDTGELFF.

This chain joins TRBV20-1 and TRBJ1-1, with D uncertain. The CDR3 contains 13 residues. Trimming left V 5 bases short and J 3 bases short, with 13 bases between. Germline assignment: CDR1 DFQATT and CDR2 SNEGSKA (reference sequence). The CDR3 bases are TGCAGTGCTTTTGCGTTTCGGGACACTGAAGCTTTCTTT. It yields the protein CSAFAFRDTEAFF.

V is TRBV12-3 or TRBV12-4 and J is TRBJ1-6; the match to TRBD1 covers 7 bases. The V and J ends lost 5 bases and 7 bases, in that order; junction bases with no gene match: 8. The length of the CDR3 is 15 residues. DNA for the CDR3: TGTGCCAGCAGTGGTTACGGGACAGTAAATTCACCCCTCCACTTT. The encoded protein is CASSGYGTVNSPLHF.

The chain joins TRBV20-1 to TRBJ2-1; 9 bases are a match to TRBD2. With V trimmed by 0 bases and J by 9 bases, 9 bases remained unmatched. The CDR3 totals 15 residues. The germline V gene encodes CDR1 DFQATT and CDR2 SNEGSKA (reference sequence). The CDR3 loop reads CSARDQVGLAFEQFF. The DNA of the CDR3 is TGCAGTGCTAGAGATCAGGTGGGACTAGCTTTTGAGCAGTTCTTC.